Listed below are T cell receptor beta chains from one sample, sequenced in a study of blood T cell repertoires in COVID-19. Sequencing was performed with immunoSEQ multiplex PCR; in TCRdb, only in-frame clones are kept and a portion is missing. The sample consists of about half a million clones, roughly 88% of them appearing once. Sequenced material: peripheral blood. These receptors originate from a human donor in a cohort sampled during active COVID-19. Each CDR3 is given with its conserved first and last residue. D genes are given only for firm matches. Clone size is shown for a subset of rows, as once, few, many or a class of expanded clone.

abundance,v_gene,j_gene,d_gene,CDR3aa,CDR3nt
.,TRBV6-1,TRBJ2-4,.,CASSAGVTGGKNIQYF,TGTGCCAGCAGTGCAGGAGTGACAGGAGGCAAAAACATTCAGTACTTC
.,TRBV3-1/TRBV3-2,TRBJ1-1,.,CASSQVRGMEAFF,TGTGCCAGCAGCCAAGTGCGGGGTATGGAAGCTTTCTTT
.,TRBV28,TRBJ2-4,.,CASTRGRNIQYF,TGTGCCAGCACGAGGGGGAGAAACATTCAGTACTTC
.,TRBV30,TRBJ2-1,TRBD2,CAWSVRAGEQFF,TGTGCCTGGAGTGTACGAGCGGGAGAGCAGTTCTTC
.,TRBV5-1,TRBJ2-3,.,CASSFGSRDRRSTDTQYF,TGCGCCAGCAGCTTCGGGAGTCGGGACAGAAGGAGCACAGATACGCAGTATTTT
.,TRBV11-2,TRBJ1-3,.,CASARDSQGNTIYF,TGTGCCAGCGCCCGGGACTCTCAAGGAAACACCATATATTTT
.,TRBV24-1,TRBJ1-2,TRBD1,CATSDSSGTGSNGYTF,TGTGCCACCAGTGATTCTTCCGGGACAGGGAGTAATGGCTACACCTTC
few,TRBV10-3,TRBJ2-7,TRBD2,CAISSSISGSAYEQYF,TGTGCCATCAGTTCCTCTATCAGCGGGAGTGCCTACGAGCAGTACTTC
.,TRBV2,TRBJ2-3,.,CASSGVAGSTDTQYF,TGTGCCAGCAGTGGGGTCGCGGGAAGCACAGATACGCAGTATTTT
once,TRBV5-1,TRBJ2-7,TRBD1,CASSPGTGLYEQYF,TGCGCCAGCAGCCCTGGGACAGGATTATACGAGCAGTACTTC
once,TRBV5-1,TRBJ1-5,.,CASSLSPAGPQHF,TGCGCCAGCAGCTTGTCCCCCGCGGGACCCCAGCATTTT
.,TRBV11-3,TRBJ2-7,.,CASSLFSTGEQYF,TGTGCCAGCAGCCTATTTAGTACAGGGGAGCAGTACTTC
.,TRBV7-8,TRBJ1-6,.,CASSPLQGFSPLHF,TGTGCCAGCAGCCCGCTTCAGGGGTTTTCACCCCTCCACTTT
.,TRBV5-1,TRBJ2-3,TRBD2,CASSVGLAGVNTQYF,TGCGCCAGCAGCGTTGGACTAGCGGGAGTTAATACGCAGTATTTT
.,TRBV28,TRBJ1-5,.,CASSFAGHLESNQPQHF,TGTGCCAGCAGTTTCGCAGGACACCTAGAGAGCAATCAGCCCCAGCATTTT
.,TRBV19,TRBJ1-2,TRBD1,CASSIGAQTGANYGYTF,TGTGCCAGTAGTATAGGGGCCCAAACAGGGGCTAACTATGGCTACACCTTC
.,TRBV7-2,TRBJ1-6,.,CASSLGGLGLLNSPLHF,TGTGCCAGCAGCTTGGGAGGGTTAGGGCTCCTTAATTCACCCCTCCACTTT
once,TRBV7-3,TRBJ2-7,TRBD1,CASSLDRGPPYEQYF,TGTGCCAGCAGCTTAGACAGGGGTCCCCCCTACGAGCAGTACTTC
.,TRBV18,TRBJ2-4,TRBD2,CASSPPRVAGGPTEVKNIQYF,TGTGCCAGCTCACCACCGCGAGTAGCGGGAGGGCCCACGGAGGTCAAAAACATTCAGTACTTC
.,TRBV6-5,TRBJ1-2,.,CASSYRQGRKSYGYTF,TGTGCCAGCAGTTACCGGCAGGGGCGGAAATCCTATGGCTACACCTTC
.,TRBV28,TRBJ1-2,.,CASSLTRAGYTF,TGTGCCAGCAGTTTAACTCGAGCTGGCTACACCTTC
.,TRBV19,TRBJ2-1,TRBD2,CASSIFLASGSYEQFF,TGTGCCAGTAGTATCTTCCTGGCTAGCGGGAGCTATGAGCAGTTCTTC
.,TRBV14,TRBJ2-3,.,CASSQDLGVGFADTQYF,TGTGCCAGCAGCCAAGATTTAGGAGTCGGTTTCGCAGATACGCAGTATTTT
.,TRBV7-9,TRBJ2-3,TRBD2,CASRREVDTDTQYF,TGTGCCAGCAGGCGGGAGGTCGATACAGATACGCAGTATTTT
.,TRBV2,TRBJ2-1,TRBD2,CASGGFRLASTGGDEQFF,TGTGCCAGCGGGGGATTTCGACTAGCGTCTACCGGAGGTGATGAGCAGTTCTTC
.,TRBV10-1,TRBJ1-1,.,CASSETRVMNTEAFF,TGCGCCAGCAGTGAGACCAGGGTAATGAACACTGAAGCTTTCTTT
once,TRBV25-1,TRBJ1-1,.,CASIRPGPHRRPTEAFF,TGTGCCAGCATTCGCCCCGGGCCCCATAGGAGGCCCACTGAAGCTTTCTTT
.,TRBV12-5,TRBJ2-7,.,CASGSPLAGAYEQYF,TGTGCTAGTGGTTCCCCCCTGGCAGGGGCCTACGAGCAGTACTTC
.,TRBV19,TRBJ1-2,TRBD1,CASSTGQGLFFGYTF,TGTGCCAGTAGTACAGGACAGGGCCTTTTCTTTGGCTACACCTTC
.,TRBV29-1,TRBJ1-1,.,CSVDGVTEAFF,TGCAGCGTTGACGGGGTCACTGAAGCTTTCTTT
.,TRBV3-1/TRBV3-2,TRBJ2-7,.,CASSHQTETYEQYF,TGTGCCAGCAGCCACCAGACTGAGACCTACGAGCAGTACTTC
.,TRBV7-2,TRBJ1-3,.,CASSPNRAGNTIYF,TGTGCCAGCAGCCCGAACAGAGCTGGAAACACCATATATTTT
.,TRBV9,TRBJ2-3,.,CASSLGGLAELDTQYF,TGTGCCAGCAGCCTAGGGGGGCTAGCGGAATTAGATACGCAGTATTTT
once,TRBV30,TRBJ2-1,.,CAWSREEQNNEQFF,TGTGCCTGGAGTAGGGAGGAGCAGAACAATGAGCAGTTCTTC
.,TRBV4-3,TRBJ1-1,.,CASSQDPAPSRAYAFF,TGCGCCAGCAGCCAAGACCCCGCCCCCAGCAGGGCATACGCTTTCTTT
few,TRBV5-1,TRBJ2-3,.,CASSFRRTGLYTDTQYF,TGCGCCAGCAGCTTCCGACGAACAGGGTTATACACAGATACGCAGTATTTT
.,TRBV5-6,TRBJ2-5,TRBD1,CASSLRDRGRAETQYF,TGTGCCAGCAGCTTGAGGGACAGGGGACGTGCGGAGACCCAGTACTTC
.,TRBV9,TRBJ1-3,.,CASSVGSTQSHSGNTIYF,TGTGCCAGCAGCGTAGGAAGCACCCAAAGCCACTCTGGAAACACCATATATTTT
.,TRBV6-5,TRBJ2-7,TRBD2,CALGRVGSYEQYF,TGTGCGCTTGGGAGGGTAGGATCCTACGAGCAGTACTTC
.,TRBV5-4,TRBJ1-1,.,CASSFYERVRTEAFF,TGTGCCAGCAGCTTTTATGAGAGGGTGCGCACTGAAGCTTTCTTT
.,TRBV9,TRBJ2-6,TRBD1,CASSVDPGQVFSGANVLTF,TGTGCCAGCAGCGTAGATCCGGGACAGGTCTTCTCTGGGGCCAACGTCCTGACTTTC
.,TRBV19,TRBJ1-1,.,CASRPRGGLRDTEAFF,TGTGCCAGTAGACCGAGGGGGGGGCTGAGGGACACTGAAGCTTTCTTT
.,TRBV5-6,TRBJ1-6,TRBD1,CASSPAGGQGRHSPLHF,TGTGCCAGCAGCCCCGCCGGAGGACAGGGGAGGCATTCACCCCTCCACTTT
.,TRBV18,TRBJ1-5,.,CASSPPAGDSNQPQHF,TGTGCCAGCTCACCACCGGCAGGGGATAGCAATCAGCCCCAGCATTTT